This T cell receptor beta chain was identified in a study of regulatory T cells in long-lasting Graves disease. Study conclusions and caveats: The study examined only peripheral blood, not thyroid tissue. There were preferences for TRBV28, TRBJ1-2 and TRBJ2-5 in persistent disease.

Noted time point: persistent/refractory GD, antithyroid drugs over 5 years with positive TRAb. Extracted PBMC RNA gave rise to the TCR library. CDR3 size: 14 residues. Trimming pared 5 bases from V and 4 bases from J, leaving 16 bases between. CDR1 DFQATT and CDR2 SNEGSKA come from the germline V gene (reference sequence). TCR beta libraries were built with iRepertoire HTBI primers and Arm-PCR of CDR3 regions. MiXCR, run by TCRdb on the multiplex PCR reads, gives a single entry per CDR3 protein. The table includes roughly 490,000 distinct CDR3 sequences, around a fifth detected once. This clonotype appeared many times. Antigen specificity is unknown.

This chain joins TRBV20-1 and TRBJ2-3, with D tentatively TRBD2 (6 bases). The sequences come from peripheral blood mononuclear cells (PBMCs), collected when the disease was refractory, from a patient treated with antithyroid drugs. This TCR derives from a female donor with Graves disease. The CDR3 here is CSAALRGGADTQYF. In DNA, the CDR3 is TGCAGTGCTGCGTTGCGGGGAGGTGCAGATACGCAGTATTTT.